This T cell receptor beta chain was obtained from a study of breast tumors, draining lymph nodes, adjacent tissues. Overall study findings and caveats: The lymph node origin of tumor T cells was framed as consistent with a hypothesis, not demonstrated. The data were judged consistent with most tumor T cells coming from lymph node and expanding in tumor. Compared with lymph nodes, tumors were less diverse; compared with nontumor tissue, more.

TCRdb redid the calling of the multiplex PCR reads with MiXCR, one entry per CDR3 protein. The table has some 200,000 distinct CDR3 sequences, around 33% seen once. Breast cancer patients provided tissue from their axillary draining lymph nodes. This clonotype was detected many times. Its matching antigen is unknown. The specimen sequenced was axillary lymph node tissue. The clonotype comes from a female donor with breast cancer. Some clones in this sample may be carry-over from other donors' samples.

CDR3 amino acids: CASSQDPAGVSSPLHF. CDR3 in DNA: TGCGCCAGCAGCCAAGATCCGGCAGGGGTGAGTTCACCCCTCCACTTT. This chain links TRBV4-1 with TRBJ1-6; D may be TRBD1 (6 bases). Between the trimmed V and J ends, which lost 0 bases and 9 bases, there was a span of 15 bases. The germline CDR1 and CDR2 sequences are MGHRA and YSYEKL. The CDR3 consists of 16 residues.